Listed below are T cell receptor beta chains from one sample, sequenced in a study of CD8+ T cells in alopecia areata. The data were produced by immunoSEQ multiplex PCR, yet TCRdb's version contains in-frame clones alone and is incomplete. The sample carries 150,000 to 200,000 clones, just under 60% recorded once. The sample in question was CD4+ T cells sorted from blood, obtained at week 0. The receptor source for this set is a human donor with alopecia areata. Each CDR3 is given with its conserved first and last residue. A D gene is named only where the DNA matches it firmly. Expanded clones get a size class; other rows say once, few or many, or leave the size out.

d_gene: TRBD1; len: 14; v_gene: TRBV18; j_gene: TRBJ2-1; abundance: few; CDR3aa: CASSRTGKGDEQFF; CDR3nt: TGTGCCAGCTCAAGGACAGGGAAAGGGGATGAGCAGTTCTTC
d_gene: NA; len: 15; v_gene: TRBV7-2; j_gene: TRBJ2-7; abundance: NA; CDR3aa: CASSIRGDRVYEQYF; CDR3nt: TGTGCCAGCAGCATAAGGGGGGACCGAGTCTACGAGCAGTACTTC
d_gene: TRBD1; len: 13; v_gene: TRBV5-1; j_gene: TRBJ2-1; abundance: NA; CDR3aa: CASSLPGGVEQFF; CDR3nt: TGCGCCAGCAGCTTGCCAGGGGGCGTAGAGCAGTTCTTC
d_gene: TRBD2; len: 16; v_gene: TRBV28; j_gene: TRBJ2-2; abundance: few; CDR3aa: CASSLQRGVNTGELFF; CDR3nt: TGTGCCAGCAGTCTCCAGCGGGGGGTAAACACCGGGGAGCTGTTTTTT
d_gene: TRBD1; len: 14; v_gene: TRBV27; j_gene: TRBJ2-4; abundance: NA; CDR3aa: CASSKDRVGNIQYF; CDR3nt: TGTGCCAGCAGTAAGGACAGGGTGGGAAACATTCAGTACTTC
d_gene: NA; len: 17; v_gene: TRBV7-9; j_gene: TRBJ2-1; abundance: NA; CDR3aa: CASSLDQGRGSRHEQFF; CDR3nt: TGTGCCAGCAGCTTAGATCAAGGGCGGGGAAGCCGCCATGAGCAGTTCTTC
d_gene: NA; len: 14; v_gene: TRBV7-9; j_gene: TRBJ2-5; abundance: few; CDR3aa: CASSLGQPQETQYF; CDR3nt: TGTGCCAGCAGCTTAGGCCAGCCCCAAGAGACCCAGTACTTC
d_gene: NA; len: 12; v_gene: TRBV30; j_gene: TRBJ2-7; abundance: NA; CDR3aa: CALSEGRYEQYF; CDR3nt: TGTGCCTTATCCGAGGGCCGCTACGAGCAGTACTTC
d_gene: NA; len: 14; v_gene: TRBV4-2; j_gene: TRBJ1-2; abundance: NA; CDR3aa: CASSQDDLNYGYTF; CDR3nt: TGTGCCAGCAGCCAAGATGACCTTAACTATGGCTACACCTTC
d_gene: NA; len: 12; v_gene: TRBV30; j_gene: TRBJ2-3; abundance: few; CDR3aa: CAWRGGVDTQYF; CDR3nt: TGTGCCTGGCGGGGCGGGGTTGATACGCAGTATTTT
d_gene: NA; len: 13; v_gene: TRBV29-1; j_gene: TRBJ2-3; abundance: NA; CDR3aa: CSGAGVGTDTQYF; CDR3nt: TGCAGCGGGGCAGGGGTGGGCACAGATACGCAGTATTTT
d_gene: NA; len: 13; v_gene: TRBV28; j_gene: TRBJ1-1; abundance: few; CDR3aa: CASSSTSTGIAFF; CDR3nt: TGTGCCAGCAGTTCTACCTCCACAGGGATTGCTTTCTTT
d_gene: NA; len: 14; v_gene: TRBV6-6; j_gene: TRBJ2-5; abundance: NA; CDR3aa: CASSPFGNQETQYF; CDR3nt: TGTGCCAGCAGTCCGTTTGGCAACCAAGAGACCCAGTACTTC
d_gene: NA; len: 15; v_gene: TRBV6-5; j_gene: TRBJ2-5; abundance: NA; CDR3aa: CASSYSGQREETQYF; CDR3nt: TGTGCCAGCAGTTACTCCGGTCAGAGGGAGGAGACCCAGTACTTC
d_gene: NA; len: 16; v_gene: TRBV15; j_gene: TRBJ1-1; abundance: NA; CDR3aa: CATSRDLGGMNTEAFF; CDR3nt: TGTGCCACCAGCAGAGATCTGGGCGGAATGAACACTGAAGCTTTCTTT
d_gene: TRBD1; len: 17; v_gene: TRBV9; j_gene: TRBJ1-3; abundance: few; CDR3aa: CASSVAPKDRAGNTIYF; CDR3nt: TGTGCCAGCAGCGTAGCCCCTAAAGACAGGGCTGGAAACACCATATATTTT
d_gene: TRBD2; len: 16; v_gene: TRBV2; j_gene: TRBJ2-2; abundance: few; CDR3aa: CASVASGGRTTGELFF; CDR3nt: TGTGCCAGCGTGGCTAGCGGGGGTCGGACCACCGGGGAGCTGTTTTTT
d_gene: TRBD1; len: 17; v_gene: TRBV7-9; j_gene: TRBJ1-2; abundance: NA; CDR3aa: CASSLAGQGGFWYGYTF; CDR3nt: TGTGCCAGCAGCTTAGCTGGACAGGGGGGCTTTTGGTATGGCTACACCTTC
d_gene: NA; len: 13; v_gene: TRBV7-9; j_gene: TRBJ2-7; abundance: NA; CDR3aa: CASSQDGSFEQYF; CDR3nt: TGTGCCAGCAGCCAGGACGGCTCGTTCGAGCAGTACTTC
d_gene: TRBD1; len: 13; v_gene: TRBV30; j_gene: TRBJ1-6; abundance: NA; CDR3aa: CAWNRGINSPLHF; CDR3nt: TGTGCCTGGAACAGGGGGATTAATTCACCCCTCCACTTT
d_gene: NA; len: 13; v_gene: TRBV5-1; j_gene: TRBJ2-7; abundance: NA; CDR3aa: CASSQDSPYEQYF; CDR3nt: TGCGCCAGCAGCCAGGACAGTCCCTACGAGCAGTACTTC
d_gene: TRBD1; len: 13; v_gene: TRBV2; j_gene: TRBJ2-2; abundance: NA; CDR3aa: CASGRQGPGELFF; CDR3nt: TGTGCCAGCGGCCGACAGGGGCCCGGGGAGCTGTTTTTT
d_gene: NA; len: 17; v_gene: TRBV15; j_gene: TRBJ1-2; abundance: NA; CDR3aa: CATSRDYPGAPNYGYTF; CDR3nt: TGTGCCACCAGCAGAGATTACCCCGGGGCCCCTAACTATGGCTACACCTTC
d_gene: TRBD1; len: 15; v_gene: TRBV29-1; j_gene: TRBJ2-5; abundance: NA; CDR3aa: CSVFTTGTGSGTQYF; CDR3nt: TGCAGCGTTTTTACTACCGGGACAGGGTCAGGGACCCAGTACTTC
d_gene: NA; len: 15; v_gene: TRBV6-1; j_gene: TRBJ2-2; abundance: NA; CDR3aa: CASSEVSLATGELFF; CDR3nt: TGTGCCAGCAGTGAAGTGAGCCTGGCCACCGGGGAGCTGTTTTTT
d_gene: NA; len: 15; v_gene: TRBV10-3; j_gene: TRBJ2-5; abundance: NA; CDR3aa: CAISRDREGSETQYF; CDR3nt: TGTGCCATCAGTCGAGACAGGGAGGGTTCAGAGACCCAGTACTTC
d_gene: NA; len: 13; v_gene: TRBV9; j_gene: TRBJ2-3; abundance: NA; CDR3aa: CASSVAVGPTQYF; CDR3nt: TGTGCCAGCAGCGTAGCGGTCGGTCCTACGCAGTATTTT
d_gene: NA; len: 11; v_gene: TRBV12-5; j_gene: TRBJ2-7; abundance: NA; CDR3aa: CSLAGIYEQYF; CDR3nt: TGTTCCTTAGCAGGGATTTACGAGCAGTACTTC
d_gene: NA; len: 14; v_gene: TRBV30; j_gene: TRBJ1-1; abundance: NA; CDR3aa: CAWSVERLDAGAFF; CDR3nt: TGTGCCTGGAGTGTAGAACGTCTTGATGCTGGAGCTTTCTTT
d_gene: NA; len: 14; v_gene: TRBV5-1; j_gene: TRBJ2-7; abundance: few; CDR3aa: CASSYNRDTYEQYF; CDR3nt: TGCGCCAGCAGCTACAACCGGGACACCTACGAGCAGTACTTC
d_gene: NA; len: 13; v_gene: TRBV18; j_gene: TRBJ1-6; abundance: NA; CDR3aa: CASSPNYNSPLHF; CDR3nt: TGTGCCAGCTCACCAAACTATAATTCACCCCTCCACTTT
d_gene: NA; len: 14; v_gene: TRBV4-2; j_gene: TRBJ1-6; abundance: NA; CDR3aa: CASSQEADSSPLHF; CDR3nt: TGTGCCAGCAGCCAAGAGGCTGATAGTTCACCCCTCCACTTT
d_gene: TRBD2; len: 15; v_gene: TRBV30; j_gene: TRBJ2-3; abundance: NA; CDR3aa: CAWSGLAGRGGTQYF; CDR3nt: TGTGCCTGGAGTGGACTAGCGGGACGGGGGGGTACGCAGTATTTT
d_gene: TRBD1; len: 16; v_gene: TRBV15; j_gene: TRBJ2-7; abundance: NA; CDR3aa: CATSTGPDRGTYEQYF; CDR3nt: TGTGCCACCAGTACCGGGCCGGACAGGGGGACCTACGAGCAGTACTTC
d_gene: NA; len: 12; v_gene: TRBV30; j_gene: TRBJ1-2; abundance: NA; CDR3aa: CAWRPGNYGYTF; CDR3nt: TGTGCCTGGAGGCCTGGGAACTATGGCTACACCTTC
d_gene: NA; len: 14; v_gene: TRBV25-1; j_gene: TRBJ1-6; abundance: NA; CDR3aa: CASRETGSNSPLHF; CDR3nt: TGTGCCAGCAGGGAAACAGGGTCTAATTCACCCCTCCACTTT
d_gene: NA; len: 13; v_gene: TRBV27; j_gene: TRBJ1-2; abundance: NA; CDR3aa: CASSLGPGEGYTF; CDR3nt: TGTGCCAGCAGCCTAGGACCGGGGGAGGGCTACACCTTC
d_gene: NA; len: 14; v_gene: TRBV7-9; j_gene: TRBJ2-7; abundance: NA; CDR3aa: CASSLMKLPAEQYF; CDR3nt: TGTGCCAGCAGCTTAATGAAGCTCCCGGCCGAGCAGTACTTC
d_gene: NA; len: 12; v_gene: TRBV27; j_gene: TRBJ1-2; abundance: NA; CDR3aa: CAPGLTEGGYTF; CDR3nt: TGTGCCCCGGGCCTTACGGAGGGTGGCTACACCTTC
d_gene: NA; len: 17; v_gene: TRBV30; j_gene: TRBJ1-5; abundance: NA; CDR3aa: CAWSATGTTLRNQPQHF; CDR3nt: TGTGCCTGGAGTGCCACCGGGACAACCCTTCGGAATCAGCCCCAGCATTTT
d_gene: TRBD1; len: 16; v_gene: TRBV11-2; j_gene: TRBJ2-3; abundance: NA; CDR3aa: CASSIIRGTGGDTQYF; CDR3nt: TGTGCCAGCAGCATAATAAGGGGGACAGGGGGAGATACGCAGTATTTT
d_gene: NA; len: 17; v_gene: TRBV5-1; j_gene: TRBJ1-5; abundance: NA; CDR3aa: CASFTPDGEAGNQPQHF; CDR3nt: TGCGCCAGCTTCACTCCGGACGGTGAGGCGGGCAATCAGCCCCAGCATTTT
d_gene: TRBD1; len: 16; v_gene: TRBV7-9; j_gene: TRBJ2-4; abundance: once; CDR3aa: CASSPTGGLAKNIQYF; CDR3nt: TGTGCCAGCAGCCCGACAGGGGGACTGGCCAAAAACATTCAGTACTTC
d_gene: NA; len: 13; v_gene: TRBV5-1; j_gene: TRBJ2-7; abundance: many; CDR3aa: CASSLFDNYEQYF; CDR3nt: TGCGCCAGCAGCTTGTTTGACAACTACGAGCAGTACTTC
d_gene: TRBD2; len: 16; v_gene: TRBV5-4; j_gene: TRBJ2-3; abundance: NA; CDR3aa: CASSGTSGTSTDTQYF; CDR3nt: TGTGCCAGCAGCGGTACTAGCGGGACTAGCACAGATACGCAGTATTTT
d_gene: NA; len: 13; v_gene: TRBV5-1; j_gene: TRBJ2-5; abundance: NA; CDR3aa: CASSLAPGETQYF; CDR3nt: TGCGCCAGCAGCTTAGCCCCTGGGGAGACCCAGTACTTC
d_gene: NA; len: 14; v_gene: TRBV18; j_gene: TRBJ1-1; abundance: once; CDR3aa: CASSPELKNTEAFF; CDR3nt: TGTGCCAGCTCACCTGAACTTAAGAACACTGAAGCTTTCTTT
d_gene: NA; len: 14; v_gene: TRBV2; j_gene: TRBJ1-5; abundance: NA; CDR3aa: CASSENLGDQPQHF; CDR3nt: TGTGCCAGCAGTGAGAATTTGGGGGATCAGCCCCAGCATTTT
d_gene: NA; len: 13; v_gene: TRBV7-9; j_gene: TRBJ2-2; abundance: few; CDR3aa: CASSLGGSGELFF; CDR3nt: TGTGCCAGCAGCTTAGGAGGGTCGGGGGAGCTGTTTTTT
d_gene: NA; len: 13; v_gene: TRBV6-1; j_gene: TRBJ2-7; abundance: NA; CDR3aa: CASSGRRSHEQYF; CDR3nt: TGTGCCAGCTCTGGACGCAGGTCCCACGAGCAGTACTTC
d_gene: NA; len: 13; v_gene: TRBV12-5; j_gene: TRBJ1-1; abundance: few; CDR3aa: CASGLEQGTEAFF; CDR3nt: TGTGCTAGTGGTTTGGAACAGGGCACTGAAGCTTTCTTT
d_gene: TRBD1; len: 14; v_gene: TRBV30; j_gene: TRBJ2-1; abundance: few; CDR3aa: CAWRTRDRINEQFF; CDR3nt: TGTGCCTGGAGGACCCGGGACAGGATCAATGAGCAGTTCTTC
d_gene: TRBD1; len: 15; v_gene: TRBV4-1; j_gene: TRBJ1-2; abundance: NA; CDR3aa: CASSQDPGGPRGYTF; CDR3nt: TGCGCCAGCAGCCAAGATCCAGGGGGGCCTCGTGGCTACACCTTC
d_gene: TRBD2; len: 14; v_gene: TRBV5-6; j_gene: TRBJ2-5; abundance: NA; CDR3aa: CASSGLAGQETQYF; CDR3nt: TGTGCCAGCAGCGGACTAGCGGGGCAAGAGACCCAGTACTTC
d_gene: NA; len: 12; v_gene: TRBV6-1; j_gene: TRBJ2-7; abundance: NA; CDR3aa: CASFRNRYEQYF; CDR3nt: TGTGCCAGTTTCAGAAATCGGTACGAGCAGTACTTC